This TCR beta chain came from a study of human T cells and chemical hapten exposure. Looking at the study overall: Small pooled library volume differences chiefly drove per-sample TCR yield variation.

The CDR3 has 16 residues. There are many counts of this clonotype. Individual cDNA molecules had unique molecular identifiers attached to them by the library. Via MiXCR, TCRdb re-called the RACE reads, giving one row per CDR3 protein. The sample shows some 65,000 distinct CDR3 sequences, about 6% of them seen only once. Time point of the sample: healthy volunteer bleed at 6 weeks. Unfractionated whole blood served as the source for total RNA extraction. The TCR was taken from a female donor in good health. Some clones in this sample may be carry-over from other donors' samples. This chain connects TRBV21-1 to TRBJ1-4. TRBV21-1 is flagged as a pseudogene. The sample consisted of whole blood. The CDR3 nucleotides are TGTGCCAGCAGCACCATGGTGTGGCGTGAGTCGGAAAAACTGTTTTTT. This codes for CASSTMVWRESEKLFF.